The clone carrying this T cell receptor beta chain has more than one count but fewer than ten. Its matching antigen is unknown. The CDR3 totals 16 residues. Germline V lookup: CDR1 SGHVS, CDR2 FNYEAQ. Unmatched junction bases numbered 7, after V lost 1 base and J lost 7 bases. The sample originates from a study of T-cell memory formation after mild COVID-19. Researchers used 5'RACE with constant-segment primers to make TCR alpha and TCR beta cDNA libraries that carry sample barcodes and UMIs. TCRdb reanalysed the 5' RACE reads using MiXCR and keeps one entry per CDR3 protein. This table has 500,000 to 550,000 distinct CDR3 sequences, 20% appearing once. Regarding the study as a whole: Later expanders leaned toward CD4+, whereas clones contracting from day 15 to 85 were balanced CD4/CD8.

Material for sequencing was PBMCs or a T cell subset sorted from them (not recorded which). This chain joins TRBV7-6 and TRBJ1-6; TRBD1 agrees at 7 bases. The source is an adult woman who had mild COVID-19 (a few samples of this study predate the infection). Cell type and time point are not known. The CDR3 DNA sequence: TGTGCCAGCAGCTTAGGAAACAGGGGTACGAATTCACCCCTCCACTTT. Translated: CASSLGNRGTNSPLHF.